The text below deals with one T cell receptor beta chain. Its antigen is unknown. This sample stems from a study of radiation and T cells in renal cell carcinoma. Study-level background: Nephrectomy followed 15 Gy stereotactic body radiation by 4 weeks. Study-wide results and limits: Top tumor clonotypes rose in blood 2 weeks post-radiation, then contracted.

Specified time point: baseline pretreatment blood. Treatment of the sample: 15 Gy SBRT to primary tumor, nephrectomy 4 weeks later. Serial blood draws occurred at baseline and 2 and 4 weeks post-SBRT. The patient's renal cell carcinoma had clear cell pathology. The junction had 4 bases not matched to a gene; V was cut back by 1 base and J by 3 bases. CDR3 length: 16 amino acids. Per germline, CDR1 SGHAT and CDR2 FQDESV (reference sequence). Sequencing was performed with immunoSEQ multiplex PCR; in TCRdb, only in-frame clones are kept and a portion is missing. Of tens of thousands of clones in the sample, 82% are singletons; the top ten hold roughly 6.8%.

The clonotype originates from a man between 60 and 70 years old with renal cell carcinoma. The chain recombines TRBV11-1 with TRBJ2-3; 10 bases align to TRBD2. The sequencing here drew on blood, taken from a patient whose treatment included radiotherapy and nephrectomy. This CDR3 is CASSLGASGSTDTQYF. The CDR3 DNA is TGTGCCAGCAGCTTAGGGGCTAGCGGGAGTACAGATACGCAGTATTTT.